This TCR beta chain was obtained from a study of shared clonotypes between healthy human individuals. Method: immunoSEQ multiplex PCR; TCRdb's copy keeps in-frame clones and lacks some. Here the sample spans 85,000 to 100,000 clones, 67% being singletons. This CDR3 has 15 residues. CDR1 and CDR2 (germline): SGHTA, FQGNSA. V gave up 4 bases and J gave up 3 bases, with 15 bases separating them. Sequences were obtained from memory CD8+ T cells sorted from blood. Subset described: CD45RO+ cells pooled with CCR7-negative TemRA cells. The origin of this receptor is a young man in good health. The chain combines TRBV7-2 with TRBJ2-5; TRBD2 might be the D (6 bases). CDR3 bases: TGTGCCAGCAGCTGGGGATTAGCGGAAAAAGAGACCCAGTACTTC. This encodes CASSWGLAEKETQYF.